The 18 T cell receptor beta chains below all came from one sample that was sequenced in a study of cytomegalovirus exposure and HLA in healthy donors. The PCR used 60 Vbeta and 13 Jbeta primers. Only in-frame clones appear in the TCRdb table, and some are missing; sequencing was by immunoSEQ multiplex PCR. The sample consists of about 120,000 clones, roughly 80% of them appearing once. Sequenced sample: PBMCs. The receptor source for this set is a woman aged 40 to 50 in good health and CMV-seropositive.

The rearrangement links TRBV2 to TRBJ1-5; D possibly corresponds to TRBD1 (5 bases). Germline CDR1 SNHLY, CDR2 FYNNEI. This CDR3 spans 13 amino acids. Trimming left V 7 bases short and J 3 bases short, with 10 bases between. CDR3 in DNA: TGTGCCAGCACAGGGTTTATCAATCAGCCCCAGCATTTT. Translated, it gives CASTGFINQPQHF. The full variable domain, in which reference TRBV2 and TRBJ1-5 provide the parts outside the CDR3, is EPEVTQTPSHQVTQMGQEVILRCVPISNHLYFYWYRQILGQKVEFLVSFYNNEISEKSEIFDDQFSVERPDGSNFTLKIRSTKLEDSAMYFCASTGFINQPQHFGDGTRLSIL.

J is TRBJ1-1 and V is TRBV30, with 10 bases fitting TRBD1. This CDR3 contains 14 residues. Germline CDR1 reads GTSNPN; CDR2 reads SVGIG (reference sequence). Trimming cost V 4 bases and J 3 bases; bases outside gene matches: 5. In nucleotides, the CDR3 is TGTGCCTGGACGGGGGACAGGGGATACACTGAAGCTTTCTTT. It specifies CAWTGDRGYTEAFF.

The sample holds a few counts of this clone. J is TRBJ2-3 and V is TRBV18; 9 bases align to TRBD2. This CDR3 has 16 residues. V lost 2 bases and J lost 4; bases outside the gene matches: 7. Per germline, CDR1 KGHSH and CDR2 LQKENI. The CDR3 sequence: CASSPGQAGGADTQYF. CDR3 nucleotide sequence: TGTGCCAGCTCACCAGGGCAAGCGGGAGGTGCAGATACGCAGTATTTT.

V gene TRBV5-4 combines with J gene TRBJ1-2; no firm D call. Trimming removed 0 bases from V and 8 bases from J, with 20 bases in between. Germline V gives CDR1 SGHNT, CDR2 YYREEE (reference sequence). The CDR3 contains 16 residues. CDR3 sequence (DNA): TGTGCCAGCAGCTTGGCGGGCCCCCGGGGTACGGTAGGCTACACCTTC. Its protein is CASSLAGPRGTVGYTF.

The chain carries TRBV12-5 and TRBJ2-3; 7 bases are shared with TRBD1. Germline loops: CDR1 LGHNT, CDR2 FRNRAP. The CDR3 runs to 13 residues. The trim removed 5 bases at V and 6 bases at J, leaving 5 bases unmatched. CDR3 protein: CASGRGTVDTQYF. CDR3 coding DNA: TGTGCTAGTGGTCGAGGGACAGTCGATACGCAGTATTTT.

The sample holds one count of this clone. The V gene is TRBV18, the J gene TRBJ1-1; 10 bases agree with TRBD1. This CDR3 contains 17 residues. V lost 1 base, J lost 3 bases, and 8 bases stayed unmatched. Germline V gene lookup returns CDR1 KGHSH and CDR2 LQKENI. The CDR3 nucleotides read TGTGCCAGCTCACCACTAGGGACAGGGGTTTGGGACACTGAAGCTTTCTTT. This translates into CASSPLGTGVWDTEAFF.

The chain uses TRBV2 and TRBJ1-5; 11 nucleotides agree with TRBD1. The CDR3 runs to 13 residues. Germline values: CDR1 SNHLY, CDR2 FYNNEI. With V trimmed by 8 bases and J by 6 bases, 3 bases remained unmatched. In DNA form, the CDR3 reads TGTGCCAGCCGGACAGGGGGCACTCAGCCCCAGCATTTT. This translates into CASRTGGTQPQHF.

V and J are TRBV23-1 and TRBJ2-4; tentative D call: TRBD1 (6 bases). TRBV23-1 qualifies as an ORF whose function is uncertain. The CDR3 runs to 15 residues. V lost 3 bases and J lost 4, with 13 bases in between. As DNA, the CDR3 is TGCGCCAGCAGTCATCCCGGGACAAAAAAAAACATTCAGTACTTC. Encoded protein: CASSHPGTKKNIQYF.

This clone was seen a few times. This chain connects TRBV19 to TRBJ1-2; D ambiguous. CDR1 and CDR2 from the germline V gene are LNHDA and SQIVND (reference sequence). CDR3 length: 11 amino acids. V was pared by 7 bases and J by 6 bases, with 9 bases between. The CDR3 region is CASKKENGYTF. The CDR3 nucleotides are TGTGCCAGTAAAAAAGAGAATGGCTACACCTTC.

This clone appeared a few times. This chain connects TRBV4-3 to TRBJ2-7; weak D call: TRBD1 (6 bases). The CDR3 length is 15 residues. Trimming removed 0 bases from V and 3 bases from J, with 12 bases in between. Germline CDR1 reads LGHNA; CDR2 reads YSLEER. CDR3 protein: CASSQEGDTNYEQYF. The CDR3 region has the DNA TGCGCCAGCAGCCAAGAGGGGGACACTAACTACGAGCAGTACTTC.

CDR3 amino acids: CATSSGTGQTYEQYF. The DNA for the CDR3 is TGTGCCACCAGCAGTGGGACAGGGCAAACCTACGAGCAGTACTTC. This chain links TRBV15 with TRBJ2-7, with 9 bases aligning to TRBD1. V gave up 3 bases and J gave up 2 bases; unmatched junction bases: 5. CDR1 and CDR2 (germline): LNHNV, YYDKDF (reference sequence). The CDR3 extends over 15 amino acids.

The genes are TRBV27 and TRBJ1-6; maybe TRBD1 (5 bases). V was cut by 1 base and J by 7 bases, with 11 bases left in between. Germline values: CDR1 MNHEY, CDR2 SMNVEV (reference sequence). This CDR3 spans 15 amino acids. The CDR3 nucleotides read TGTGCCAGCAGTTTATTTGGGGGGGTGAATTCACCCCTCCACTTT. Its translation is CASSLFGGVNSPLHF.

The chain links TRBV19 to TRBJ1-6, with 9 bases that match TRBD1. Germline trimming cut 6 bases from V and 14 bases from J; bases unmatched to any gene: 11. The CDR3 covers 14 residues. CDR1 is LNHDA, CDR2 SQIVND, per germline (reference sequence). The CDR3 region has the DNA TGTGCCAGTAGGCGGGACAGGGCAACGATAGCCCTCCACTTT. It yields the protein CASRRDRATIALHF.

The chain is built from TRBV6-5 and TRBJ1-1; a weak D match, TRBD1 (6 bases). V lost 6 bases to trimming and J lost 6 bases, with 14 bases between them. CDR1 and CDR2 (germline): MNHEY, SVGAGI. The CDR3 loop spans 13 amino acids. The CDR3 reads CASRLIGGAEAFF. CDR3 sequence (DNA): TGTGCCAGCAGACTGATAGGGGGGGCTGAAGCTTTCTTT.

As concerns this clone: One end of the junction fails to match germline, which may point to a read error. This sequence joins TRBV29-1 and TRBJ2-1, with 10 bases fitting TRBD2. Per the germline V gene, CDR1 is SQVTM and CDR2 is ANQGSEA. The CDR3 length is 17 residues. CDR3: CSVERGLATNSYNVQFF. In DNA, the CDR3 is TGCAGCGTTGAAAGGGGACTAGCGACCAACTCCTACAATGTGCAGTTCTTC.

The genes are TRBV7-2 and TRBJ1-5; 10 nucleotides line up with TRBD1. Germline lookup yields CDR1 SGHTA and CDR2 FQGNSA. The CDR3 covers 16 residues. Losses at the gene ends were 1 base for V and 6 bases for J; bases not matched to a gene: 6. As DNA, the CDR3 is TGTGCCAGCAGCTTAGACGGGACAGGGGCCGGTCAGCCCCAGCATTTT. Its protein product is CASSLDGTGAGQPQHF.

The chain joins TRBV9 to TRBJ2-2, with no clear D. The CDR3 is 12 residues long. Trimming left V 0 bases short and J 7 bases short, with 4 bases between. Germline V gene sequence: CDR1 SGDLS, CDR2 YYNGEE. CDR3 protein: CASSVALGELFF. As DNA, the CDR3 is TGTGCCAGCAGCGTAGCTCTCGGGGAGCTGTTTTTT.

The rearrangement uses TRBV2 and TRBJ2-3; the D gene is possibly TRBD2 (5 bases). The CDR3 spans 15 residues. V lost 4 bases and J 8 bases, leaving 19 bases between the germline ends. Germline V CDR1 and CDR2: SNHLY, FYNNEI. CDR3 protein: CASSVVPGESGTQYF. CDR3 nucleotide sequence: TGTGCCAGCAGTGTGGTTCCTGGGGAGAGTGGTACGCAGTATTTT.